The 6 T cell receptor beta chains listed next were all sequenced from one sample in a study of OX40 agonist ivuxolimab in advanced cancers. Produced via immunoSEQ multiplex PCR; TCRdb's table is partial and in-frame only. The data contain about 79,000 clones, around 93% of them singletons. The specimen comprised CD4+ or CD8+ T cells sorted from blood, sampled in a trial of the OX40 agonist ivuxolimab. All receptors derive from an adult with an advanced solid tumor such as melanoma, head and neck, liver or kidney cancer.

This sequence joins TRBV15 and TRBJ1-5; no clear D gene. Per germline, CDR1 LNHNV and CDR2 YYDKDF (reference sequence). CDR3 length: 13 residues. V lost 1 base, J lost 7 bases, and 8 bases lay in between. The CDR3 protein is CATSRVPGQPQHF. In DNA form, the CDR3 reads TGTGCCACCAGCAGAGTCCCTGGCCAGCCCCAGCATTTT.

The CDR3 DNA is TGTGCCAGCAGCTCCATCACAGGGGTCACTGAAGCTTTCTTT. Residues: CASSSITGVTEAFF. The genes are TRBV7-9 and TRBJ1-1, with 7 bases that match TRBD1. This CDR3 contains 14 residues. The J segment lost 4 bases and the V segment lost 4 bases, leaving 6 bases of the junction unmatched. From germline, CDR1 is SEHNR and CDR2 FQNEAQ (reference sequence). The whole variable domain, filled in from reference TRBV7-9 and TRBJ1-1, reads DTGVSQNPRHKITKRGQNVTFRCDPISEHNRLYWYRQTLGQGPEFLTYFQNEAQLEKSRLLSDRFSAERPKGSFSTLEIQRTEQGDSAMYLCASSSITGVTEAFFGQGTRLTVV.

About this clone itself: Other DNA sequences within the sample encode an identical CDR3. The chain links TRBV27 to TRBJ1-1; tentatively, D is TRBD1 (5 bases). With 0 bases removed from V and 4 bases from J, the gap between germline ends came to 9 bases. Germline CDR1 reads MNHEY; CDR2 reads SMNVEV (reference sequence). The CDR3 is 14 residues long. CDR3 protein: CASSLSGASTEAFF. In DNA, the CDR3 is TGTGCCAGCAGTTTATCTGGGGCTAGCACTGAAGCTTTCTTT.

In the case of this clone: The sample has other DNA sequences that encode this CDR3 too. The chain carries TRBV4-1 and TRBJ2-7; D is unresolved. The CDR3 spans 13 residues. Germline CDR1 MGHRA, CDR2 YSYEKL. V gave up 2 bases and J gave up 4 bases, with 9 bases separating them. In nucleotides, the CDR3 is TGCGCCAGCAGCCAACCCGGGCCGTACGAGCAGTACTTC. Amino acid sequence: CASSQPGPYEQYF.

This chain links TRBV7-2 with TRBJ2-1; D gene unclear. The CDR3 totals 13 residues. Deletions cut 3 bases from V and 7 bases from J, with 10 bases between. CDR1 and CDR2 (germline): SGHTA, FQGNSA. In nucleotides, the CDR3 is TGTGCCAGCAGCTTCCTCCCCTGGAATGAGCAGTTCTTC. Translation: CASSFLPWNEQFF.

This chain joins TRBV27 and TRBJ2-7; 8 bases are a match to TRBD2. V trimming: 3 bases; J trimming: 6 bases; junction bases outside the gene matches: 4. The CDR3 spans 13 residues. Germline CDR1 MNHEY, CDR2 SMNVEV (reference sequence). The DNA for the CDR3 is TGTGCCAGCAGTTTCCCGGGGGGGTTCGAGCAGTACTTC. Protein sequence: CASSFPGGFEQYF.